Listed below are T cell receptor beta chains from one sample, sequenced in a study of beta chain features in type 1 diabetes. Libraries were prepared by immunoSEQ multiplex PCR; TCRdb keeps only in-frame clonotypes and omits some of them. The sample has 150,000 to 200,000 clones; 50% to 70% are singletons. Sequencing was done on a sample of naive CD4+ T cells from blood. The receptors originated from a young man with type 1 diabetes. Each CDR3 is given with its conserved first and last residue. The D gene is left open where the match is weak. Some rows have no size entry. The others give once, few or many, or a class for an expanded clone.

>NA|TRBJ1-1|TRBV29-1|NA
CSVEDLGENTEAFF
TGCAGCGTTGAAGATCTCGGGGAGAACACTGAAGCTTTCTTT
>NA|TRBJ2-3|TRBV7-9|NA
CASSLATDTQYF
TGTGCCAGCAGCTTAGCTACAGATACGCAGTATTTT
>NA|TRBJ2-5|TRBV27|NA
CASSSGETQYF
TGTGCCAGCAGTTCCGGAGAGACCCAGTACTTC
>NA|TRBJ2-6|TRBV30|NA
CAWSLRGRAGANVLTF
TGTGCCTGGTCCCTTCGAGGTAGGGCTGGGGCCAACGTCCTGACTTTC
>few|TRBJ1-5|TRBV7-2|NA
CASSLAAGMNQPQHF
TGTGCCAGCAGCTTAGCCGCCGGGATGAATCAGCCCCAGCATTTT
>few|TRBJ2-6|TRBV7-2|NA
CASSLAGANVLTF
TGTGCCAGCAGCTTAGCTGGGGCCAACGTCCTGACTTTC
>NA|TRBJ2-3|TRBV9|NA
CASSVDSSDTQYF
TGTGCCAGCAGCGTTGACAGTTCAGATACGCAGTATTTT
>NA|TRBJ1-1|TRBV11-2|NA
CASSLGTDTEAFF
TGTGCCAGCAGCTTAGGAACGGACACTGAAGCTTTCTTT
>NA|TRBJ2-3|TRBV7-9|NA
CASSLALVSFDGQYF
TGTGCCAGCAGCTTAGCGCTGGTCTCCTTCGACGGGCAGTATTTT
>few|TRBJ2-6|TRBV7-2|NA
CASSLMPSGANVLTF
TGTGCCAGCAGCCTCATGCCCTCTGGGGCCAACGTCCTGACTTTC
>NA|TRBJ2-2|TRBV9|NA
CASSVEGGTGELFF
TGTGCCAGCAGCGTAGAAGGTGGGACCGGGGAGCTGTTTTTT
>once|TRBJ2-1|TRBV30|NA
CAWSPGTSIYNEQFF
TGTGCCTGGTCACCTGGGACTTCGATATACAATGAGCAGTTCTTC
>few|TRBJ2-5|TRBV7-6|TRBD1
CASRTGTAESQETQYF
TGTGCCAGCAGAACCGGGACAGCTGAATCCCAAGAGACCCAGTACTTC
>NA|TRBJ2-1|TRBV7-9|NA
CASSFTSSYNEQFF
TGTGCCAGCAGCTTTACTAGCTCCTACAATGAGCAGTTCTTC